The 19 T cell receptor beta chains below come from one sample, sequenced in a study of regulatory T cells in long-lasting Graves disease. Arm-PCR of CDR3 regions and iRepertoire HTBI primers were the basis on which TCR beta libraries were built. A single record per CDR3 protein comes from TCRdb applying MiXCR to the multiplex PCR reads. The sample records approximately 390,000 distinct CDR3 sequences, about a sixth being singletons. Time point meaning: newly diagnosed GD, antithyroid drugs for less than 3 months. Isolated PBMC RNA provided the starting material for the TCR library. This sample also appeared in a second study, on T cells in Graves' hyperthyroidism and ophthalmopathy.

This specimen consisted of peripheral blood mononuclear cells (PBMCs), obtained at new diagnosis, from a patient treated with antithyroid drugs. Every receptor here comes from a woman aged 18-29 years with Graves disease.

This clonotype was found many times. The J gene is TRBJ2-1, the V gene TRBV20-1; D is possibly TRBD1 (5 bases). V lost 0 bases, J lost 5 bases, and 14 bases lay in between. Germline-derived CDR1 and CDR2 are DFQATT and SNEGSKA (reference sequence). CDR3 length: 15 amino acids. CDR3 nucleotide sequence: TGCAGTGCTAGAGATATTAGCAGGGCCCACAATGAGCAGTTCTTC. It specifies CSARDISRAHNEQFF.

V is TRBV10-3 and J is TRBJ2-1; D may correspond to TRBD1 or TRBD2 (6 bases each). The CDR3 totals 12 residues. CDR1 is ENHRY, CDR2 SYGVKD, per germline. CDR3 loop: CALRGGNNEQFF. CDR3 coding DNA: TGTGCTCTCAGAGGGGGGAACAATGAGCAGTTCTTC.

This clonotype occurred many times. This sequence joins TRBV20-1 and TRBJ1-1, with 9 bases aligning to TRBD1. The V and J ends lost 4 bases and 11 bases, in that order; junction bases with no gene match: 11. The CDR3 is 13 amino acids. Per the germline V gene, CDR1 is DFQATT and CDR2 is SNEGSKA (reference sequence). DNA of the CDR3: TGCAGTGCTACAATGGGACAGGGAGTTAGGGCTTTCTTT. It translates to CSATMGQGVRAFF.

There are many counts of this clonotype. The J gene is TRBJ1-4, the V gene TRBV7-8, with D possibly being TRBD1 (6 bases). V was trimmed by 0 bases and J by 7 bases, leaving 12 bases between them. The germline V gene has CDR1 SGHVS and CDR2 FQNEAQ. CDR3 length: 15 residues. The CDR3 nucleotides read TGTGCCAGCAGCTTAGCGGTGGGGGCCATTGAAAAACTGTTTTTT. It codes for CASSLAVGAIEKLFF.

This clonotype was detected only a few times. The rearrangement links TRBV9 to TRBJ2-7, with 9 positions matching TRBD1. The CDR3 runs to 14 residues. Trimming took 0 bases from V and 7 from J; bases not matched to a gene: 5. CDR1 SGDLS and CDR2 YYNGEE come from the germline V gene. CDR3 sequence reads: CASSVGTGELEQYF. As DNA, the CDR3 is TGTGCCAGCAGCGTAGGGACAGGGGAACTGGAGCAGTACTTC.

CDR3 sequence (DNA): TGTGCCAGTAGTATGTGGACTGGCTACAATGAGCAGTTCTTC. Its protein product is CASSMWTGYNEQFF. The J gene is TRBJ2-1, the V gene TRBV19; possible D gene TRBD2, 5 bases. Trimming pared 3 bases from V and 3 bases from J, leaving 9 bases between. The CDR3 runs to 14 residues. Germline CDR1 LNHDA, CDR2 SQIVND (reference sequence).

This clonotype was recorded at least ten times. The rearrangement joins TRBV12-3 or TRBV12-4 to TRBJ2-7; 11 positions match TRBD2. Losses at the gene ends were 0 bases for V and 1 base for J; bases not matched to a gene: 5. CDR3 size: 17 residues. DNA of the CDR3: TGTGCCAGCAGTTTAGCGCTACTAGCGGGGGCTTCCTACGAGCAGTACTTC. Translating it yields CASSLALLAGASYEQYF.

This clonotype came up many times. The rearrangement uses TRBV18 and TRBJ2-7; 13 nucleotides match TRBD2. CDR3 length equals 16 residues. The ends lost 8 bases at V and 4 bases at J; junction bases unmatched: 11. CDR1 and CDR2 (germline): KGHSH, LQKENI. The CDR3 DNA follows: TGTGCCAGCAGCCCACCTGGACTAGCGGGAGTGTACGAGCAGTACTTC. Protein: CASSPPGLAGVYEQYF.

This clonotype was observed at least ten times. V is TRBV27 and J is TRBJ2-1; D is ambiguous. The V end lost 4 bases, the J end lost 4 bases, and 11 bases lay between the germline ends. The CDR3 loop spans 14 amino acids. Germline V lookup: CDR1 MNHEY, CDR2 SMNVEV (reference sequence). The CDR3 coding sequence is TGTGCCAGCAGTTCAAGAACGTTTTACAATGAGCAGTTCTTC. It encodes CASSSRTFYNEQFF.

A note on this clonotype: A much more abundant neighbour one base away suggests this may be a read error. The rearrangement uses TRBV2 and TRBJ2-5; possibly TRBD1 or TRBD2 for D (7 bases each). Germline V CDR1 and CDR2: SNHLY, FYNNEI. The CDR3 spans 15 residues. The CDR3 sequence: CASRKTSGGDETQCF. CDR3 nucleotide sequence: TGTGCCAGCAGGAAGACTTCAGGGGGGGACGAGACCCAGTGCTTC.

This clonotype was detected many times. V usage is TRBV2 and J usage is TRBJ2-5; TRBD2 matches 8 bases. The CDR3 has 13 residues. Germline V gene lookup returns CDR1 SNHLY and CDR2 FYNNEI. The V segment lost 6 bases and the J segment 5 bases; nucleotides outside the gene matches: 5. The CDR3 coding sequence is TGTGCCAGCAGGGGACTAGGCGGGGAGACCCAGTACTTC. Protein: CASRGLGGETQYF.

This clonotype was seen repeatedly, ten times or more. The gene calls are TRBV6-1 and TRBJ2-3; D may match TRBD1 or TRBD2 (6 bases each). Germline V CDR1 and CDR2: MNHNS, SASEGT. The CDR3 extends over 14 amino acids. The V and J ends lost 8 bases and 2 bases respectively, with 14 bases between them. CDR3 sequence (DNA): TGTGCCAGCCCAGGGGAGGACCCCACAGATACGCAGTATTTT. Translation gives CASPGEDPTDTQYF.

The chain recombines TRBV5-6 with TRBJ1-1, with D possibly matching TRBD1 (6 bases). CDR1 is SGHDT and CDR2 is YYEEEE in the germline V gene. The CDR3 is 15 amino acids. With 0 bases removed from V and 3 bases from J, the gap between germline ends came to 12 bases. The CDR3 protein is CASSLAGQRYTEAFF. CDR3 sequence (DNA): TGTGCCAGCAGCTTGGCCGGACAGCGATACACTGAAGCTTTCTTT.

This clonotype was seen many times. The V and J genes are TRBV5-6 and TRBJ2-7; perhaps TRBD1 as D (6 bases). Germline V gives CDR1 SGHDT, CDR2 YYEEEE. This CDR3 contains 15 residues. Trimming pared 0 bases from V and 4 bases from J, leaving 14 bases between. The chain's CDR3 is CASSLVGQSVYEQYF. DNA of the CDR3: TGTGCCAGCAGCTTGGTTGGACAGTCAGTGTACGAGCAGTACTTC.

The chain is built from TRBV19 and TRBJ1-1; no definite D call. This CDR3 spans 12 amino acids. CDR1 LNHDA and CDR2 SQIVND come from the germline V gene (reference sequence). Trimming removed 7 bases at V and 5 bases at J, with 11 bases between. The CDR3 DNA follows: TGTGCCAGTACCTTCCTGGGGACTGAAGCTTTCTTT. Amino acid sequence: CASTFLGTEAFF.

As for this clonotype: One end of the junction does not line up with germline, which may come from a read error. This chain connects TRBV5-1 to TRBJ2-7, with no clear D. Germline lookup yields CDR1 SGHRS and CDR2 YFSETQ. The CDR3 loop spans 14 amino acids. DNA of the CDR3: TGTGCCAGCAGCTTGGAGTTTACAAACTACGAGCAGTACTTC. Amino acids: CASSLEFTNYEQYF.

This clonotype was recorded many times. The gene calls are TRBV6-4 and TRBJ2-3, with TRBD2 matching over 8 bases. The CDR3 runs 15 residues. From germline, CDR1 is MRHNA and CDR2 SNTAGT. With V trimmed by 0 bases and J by 1 base, 0 bases remained unmatched. This chain's CDR3 is CASSDSSGGTDTQYF. CDR3 nucleotides: TGTGCCAGCAGTGACTCTAGCGGGGGCACAGATACGCAGTATTTT.

This clonotype was seen a handful of times. CDR3 coding DNA: TGTGCCAGCAGCCCGGACTCTGGAAACACCATATATTTT. Translation: CASSPDSGNTIYF. The chain has TRBV7-9 and TRBJ1-3; D unresolved. The CDR3 extends over 13 amino acids. The V end lost 5 bases, the J end lost 0 bases, and 5 bases lay between the germline ends. Per the germline V gene, CDR1 is SEHNR and CDR2 is FQNEAQ (reference sequence). Based on the CDR3 plus reference TRBV7-9 and TRBJ1-3, the full variable domain is DTGVSQNPRHKITKRGQNVTFRCDPISEHNRLYWYRQTLGQGPEFLTYFQNEAQLEKSRLLSDRFSAERPKGSFSTLEIQRTEQGDSAMYLCASSPDSGNTIYFGEGSWLTVV.

This clonotype turned up a few times. CDR3 sequence: CASIFKGEWDRPAGELFF. Written as DNA, the CDR3 is TGTGCCAGCATCTTCAAAGGGGAGTGGGACAGACCGGCCGGGGAGCTGTTTTTT. The V gene is TRBV7-9, the J gene TRBJ2-2; TRBD1 matches at 7 bases. Trimming cost V 7 bases and J 6 bases; bases outside gene matches: 20. The CDR3 runs to 18 residues. Germline V CDR1 and CDR2: SEHNR, FQNEAQ (reference sequence).